The clone carrying this TCR beta chain was picked up a small number of times. Its antigen is unidentified. The entry originates in a study of shared clonotypes between healthy human individuals. Study findings and constraints: A generally larger estimated richness was seen in naive subsets than in memory subsets.

Method: immunoSEQ multiplex PCR; TCRdb's copy keeps in-frame clones and lacks some. The repertoire consists of about 1.1 million clones, with 75% to 80% occurring once and the leading ten covering approximately 0.56%. CDR1 and CDR2 (germline): KGHSH, LQKENI. The CDR3 contains 14 residues. V lost 4 bases, J lost 5 bases, and 7 bases stayed unmatched. The source material was memory CD4+ T cells from PBMCs. Documented subset: CD45RA-negative fraction. The genes are TRBV18 and TRBJ2-7; 8 nucleotides agree with TRBD1. This sequence was found in a man aged 18 to 29 in good health. Some clones in this sample may be carry-over from other donors' samples. The CDR3: CASSQNRGSDEQYF. DNA for the CDR3: TGTGCCAGCTCACAAAACAGGGGGAGCGACGAGCAGTACTTC. The complete variable domain, with remaining parts taken from reference TRBV18 and TRBJ2-7, reads NAGVMQNPRHLVRRRGQEARLRCSPMKGHSHVYWYRQLPEEGLKFMVYLQKENIIDESGMPKERFSAEFPKEGPSILRIQQVVRGDSAAYFCASSQNRGSDEQYFGPGTRLTVT.